The present T cell receptor beta chain was sequenced within a study of T cells in Graves' hyperthyroidism and ophthalmopathy. Using RNA transcripts as the source, TCR beta CDR3 regions were amplified. The HTBI set primed first-round TCR CDR3 RT-PCR. TCRdb independently ran MiXCR on the multiplex PCR reads; one entry per CDR3 protein. The sample gives 300,000 to 450,000 distinct CDR3 sequences, more than 12% of which show up once; approximately 32% is in the top ten. Whole-study findings and limits: Blood also showed most of the thyroid clonotypes that were expanded above 0.001.

In regard to this clonotype: What it recognizes is unknown.

Germline CDR1 is LGHDT and CDR2 is YNNKEL (reference sequence). This CDR3 is built from 14 residues. Trimming pared 5 bases from V and 6 bases from J, leaving 16 bases between. This chain uses TRBV3-1 with TRBJ1-2; D is undetermined. The TCR comes from a woman aged 30 to 39 with Graves' hyperthyroidism. The sequenced material came from blood. The CDR3 protein is CASSEVISRDGYTF. CDR3 coding DNA: TGTGCCAGCAGCGAAGTCATTTCTCGGGATGGCTACACCTTC. Full variable domain (missing parts from reference TRBV3-1 and TRBJ1-2): DTAVSQTPKYLVTQMGNDKSIKCEQNLGHDTMYWYKQDSKKFLKIMFSYNNKELIINETVPNRFSPKSPDKAHLNLHINSLELGDSAVYFCASSEVISRDGYTFGSGTRLTVV.